The clone carrying this T cell receptor (beta chain) has a single count. Its antigen is unidentified. This specimen comes from a study of OX40 agonist ivuxolimab in advanced cancers. Study-wide background: Allowance was made for prior anti-PD-1, anti-PD-L1 or anti-CTLA-4 therapy, and 35% to 40% had some.

V was shortened by 6 bases and J by 0 bases, with 9 bases between the two germline ends. Germline CDR1 reads SNHLY; CDR2 reads FYNNEI. This CDR3 comprises 15 residues. Here immunoSEQ multiplex PCR was the method, and the copy in TCRdb shows in-frame clones only, minus some. The sample has around 57,000 clones, about 90% seen once. General study findings and limits: The specificity for antigen of the expanded peripheral T cells was not determined. Both CD4+ and CD8+ T cell populations in blood had undergone clonal expansion by week 6 at 0.1 to 3.0 mg/kg.

The genes are TRBV2 and TRBJ1-6, with TRBD1 as a possible D gene (5 bases). The receptor's source is an adult with an advanced solid tumor such as melanoma, head and neck, liver or kidney cancer. Sequences were derived from CD4+ or CD8+ T cells sorted from blood, sampled in a trial of the OX40 agonist ivuxolimab. The CDR3 sequence: CASRDTSSYNSPLHF. Here the CDR3 DNA reads TGTGCCAGCAGGGACACCAGCTCCTATAATTCACCCCTCCACTTT.